This TCR beta chain was obtained from a study of human T cells and chemical hapten exposure. Study in general: For sensitization, 2% DPC was applied to a roughly 2 cm by roughly 2 cm patch of upper inner arm skin.

Time point reported: pre-sensitization, week 0. Treatment reported: therapeutic diphenylcyclopropenone sensitization with weekly scalp DPC. The CDR3 sequence is 16 residues long. CDR1 and CDR2 from the germline V gene are MNHEY and SVGAGI. V lost 2 bases and J lost 0, with 14 bases in between. TCRdb re-called the RACE reads through MiXCR, storing one row per CDR3 protein. The profile covers 280,000 or so distinct CDR3 sequences, with just under 8% appearing a single time and more than 0.95% taken by the ten largest. This clonotype was seen repeatedly, ten times or more. The specimen was whole blood, collected in connection with sensitization to the hapten diphenylcyclopropenone (DPC). The clonotype comes from a man younger than 35 with alopecia areata. Some clones in this sample may be carry-over from other donors' samples. The chain carries TRBV6-5 and TRBJ2-7; either TRBD1 or TRBD2 may supply D (5 bases each). This chain's CDR3 is CASSYSAGTVSYEQYV. DNA of the CDR3: TGTGCCAGCAGTTACAGTGCTGGGACGGTCTCCTACGAGCAGTACGTC.